The following is a T cell receptor (beta chain) sequence with its context. Its recognized antigen is unknown. No base quality values were provided; no much bigger clone lies one nucleotide off. There are 13 amino acids in the CDR3, from cysteine to phenylalanine inclusive. Of all the DNA, just the CDR3 is kept, 39 bases in frame from base 1. CDR1 is given as SGHTA and CDR2 as FQGNSA, both from the germline V gene. The V end loses 3 bases and the J end loses 8 bases, and a stretch of 10 bases separates them. In total, roughly 670 healthy bone marrow donors made up the cohort. At the time of sampling, all cohort members were nominally healthy, though unrecorded immune exposures were likely present. The donor tested CMV seronegative and was one of the 352 seronegative cohort members. Every donor gave a peripheral blood sample, and the peripheral blood mononuclear cells from that sample were used for TCR beta sequencing. Genomic DNA extraction from the blood cell samples was performed with the Qiagen DNeasy Blood Extraction Kit.

The library was made by the immunoSEQ multiplex PCR assay. For the multiplex PCR, a mixture combining 60 forward primers for TCR Vbeta segments and 13 reverse primers for TCR Jbeta segments was used. The CDR3 region of rearranged TCR beta genes was amplified from genomic DNA by a multiplex PCR assay. Amplified TCR beta libraries were sequenced as 87-base-pair reads on the Illumina HiSeq System. Per the authors' processing: A later analysis tallied tens of millions of unique TCR beta chains across the 666 repertoires, and 10 million to 11 million of those chains were shared by two or more donors. A nearest-neighbor algorithm error-corrected the raw reads and collapsed the reads into unique sequences, merging closely related sequences to remove PCR and sequencing errors. V, D and J gene segments were assigned by aligning CDR3 sequences to IMGT reference sequences. For a sequence to be retained, at least a six-nucleotide match to both a V gene segment and a J gene segment was required. Rearrangements were classified as productive when the CDR3 lacked stop codons and remained in frame with V and J, and all other rearrangements were classified as non-productive. CDR3 was defined according to IMGT convention as the region running from the second conserved V-encoded cysteine to the conserved J-encoded phenylalanine. The earlier analysis of 500 to 600 of the donors excluded sequences that lacked an unambiguous match to a single V gene segment. An earlier analysis of a few hundred of the donors classified V segments as functional when productive rearrangements were above 56.7% and as segregating when the standard deviation between donors was above 5%. A statistical classification framework was built to diagnose cytomegalovirus status from the catalog of TCR beta chain sequences. V and J gene assignment, in a later analysis, came from comparing TCR nucleotide sequences with IMGT/GENE-DB human TR gene sequences. In a later analysis, CDR3 sequences and most-parsimonious VDJ recombination scenarios were assigned using the TCRdist pipeline. In a later analysis, every TCR beta chain was defined by the combination of its CDR3 amino acid sequence and its V-gene family, and reads without a unique V-gene family were dropped. As a way to deal with suspected cross-contamination and a sequencing artifact, a later analysis dropped approximately 570 nucleotide sequences that were highly shared and had low generation probability. In a later analysis, a clonal expansion index was calculated for each public chain from normalized within-repertoire ranks of inferred template counts. In a later analysis, generation probabilities were computed with a VDJ recombination model fitted to out-of-frame rearrangements, and the resulting probabilities were checked against IGoR. A later analysis scored TCR-TCR, TCR-HLA and TCR-CMV co-occurrence with hypergeometric tests, applying a repertoire-size bias correction to TCR pairs. False discovery rates were estimated in a later analysis by permuting HLA or CMV assignments 20 times. A later analysis grouped co-occurring TCRs with DBSCAN, adding TCRdist sequence similarity when clustering within HLA-allele-positive subsets. Co-occurrence clustering excluded repertoires with fewer than 30,000 or more than 120,000 public chains, plus five with anomalous nucleotide sharing. TCRdb mirrors the immuneACCESS table, restricted to in-frame sequences. Some clones are absent from its copies; in checked studies, under half trace to an unresolved V gene, and the reason for the others is unknown. V and J calls and clone size are copied from that table; D and trimming were computed from the DNA. Present in this sample are more than 95,000 clones, approximately 79% of which were seen just once. Jointly, the top ten make up around 3.7% of the sample.

The sample belongs to a study of cytomegalovirus exposure and HLA in healthy donors (dated by TCRdb to 2016 to 2017). About the investigation overall: An earlier analysis of approximately 590 of the donors reported 250 to 300 Gb of sequence data and some 120 million unique TCR beta sequences from around 200 million T cells. Donor age, sex, ethnicity and CMV serostatus were collected together with the repertoire data. The study profiled the T cell repertoires of more than 500 subjects by immunosequencing and related them to cytomegalovirus serostatus. The number of typed donors differed by locus: roughly 620-630 for A, B, C, DRB1 and DQB1; approximately 520 for DQA1; about 600 for DPA1; and around 490 for DPB1. An early release that covered 500 to 800 HLA-typed donors contained around 300 gigabases of sequencing data and around 80 million unique TCR sequences. Every discovery cohort repertoire had been produced on one sequencing platform. Among some 400 genotyped donors of the cohort, an average of approximately 240,000 unique TCR beta nucleotide sequences was sequenced per donor, of which about 18% were non-productive. The later analysis used no new phenotypic data to find candidate immune exposures, relying instead on TCR beta sequences and their occurrence across donors. High-throughput TCR immunosequencing, statistical association of individual TCRs with disease status, and machine learning were combined to predict cytomegalovirus infection status. A later genetic analysis used genome-wide SNP genotypes for about three fifths of the 666 donors, treating that subset as a discovery cohort. The genetic ancestry cluster associated with self-reported Caucasian donors included 81% of the roughly 390 genotyped donors. In addition to the first cohort of 666 subjects, a separate validation cohort of 100 to 150 different subjects was used. Five DR-DQ haplotypes were handled as single units for association and clustering because linkage in the cohort was strong. A later analysis re-analyzed previously published TCR beta repertoires from 600 to 850 donors and added high-resolution HLA genotyping to study TCR occurrence patterns. HLA typing included class I and class II loci at four-digit resolution. The aim of the study was to test whether cataloging public T cell receptors could identify signatures of past pathogen exposure. An earlier analysis of several hundred of the donors used high-throughput TCR beta sequencing to judge whether each TCR beta V gene segment behaved as functional or pseudogenic. The paper as a whole reports these results and caveats: Some IMGT-functional V segments, including TRBV6-2 and TRBV6-3, could not be distinguished by the 87-base-pair reads and were therefore excluded. A cluster of highly shared sequence variants was judged likely to be a technical artifact of the sequencing pipeline. In the study, 150 to 200 TCR beta chains were listed as associated with cytomegalovirus. This cohort had only TCR beta chains sequenced, and the lack of alpha or paired-chain data limited which features could be detected. Broadly in line with IMGT annotations, most TCR beta V segments showed up in productive rearrangements about 87% or about 30% of the time in an earlier analysis of a few hundred of the donors. According to a later analysis, most CMV-associated TCR beta chains appeared to be HLA-restricted, and the HLA associations seemed to be driven largely by CMV exposure. The classifier was reported to diagnose cytomegalovirus status with high specificity and sensitivity in both the original and validation cohorts. In a later analysis, HLA-associated TCR beta chains were found to be more clonally expanded and to have lower generation probabilities than equally common non-associated chains. Assigning TCR associations to individual alleles was difficult when HLA alleles, especially DR and DQ, strongly co-occurred. At a false discovery rate of 0.05, a later analysis linked about 17,000 TCR beta sequences to specific HLA alleles. Because HLA typing was missing for some donors at each locus, association tests included only the typed subset. In a later genetic analysis, fewer N-insertions in productive TCRs were reported among donors in an Asian-associated ancestry cluster than the 666-donor mean. According to a later analysis, parvovirus B19, influenza, CMV and Epstein-Barr virus appeared linked to several top co-occurrence clusters. For the cohort, immune exposure information was limited to CMV serostatus. V-gene and J-gene trimming of TCR beta chains was associated with a missense DCLRE1C variant in a later genetic analysis, and the association was replicated in an independent cohort. Sequencing depth was assumed to be roughly uniform across donors in the presence/absence analyses, though that assumption may not hold. Linkage disequilibrium might explain the correlated functional status among segregating V segments, but an unknown experimental factor could not be ruled out. According to the authors, the approach could potentially be generalized to other disease states and immunological phenotypes. Because counts were too low, roughly 18 rarely observed V segments, including chromosome 9 orphons, were left out of the earlier analysis of roughly 600 of the donors. A further reported finding was that TCR beta sequences accurately predicted the HLA-A and HLA-B alleles for most subjects in the first cohort. While some public TCRs were present in many individuals, most TCR sequences turned up only very rarely across donors. According to a later analysis, TCR association rates differed among HLA loci, with DRB1 alleles showing the most associated TCRs and HLA-C alleles showing the fewest. In vitro tests confirmed that a few of the cytomegalovirus-associated TCR beta chains recognize cytomegalovirus antigens.

This receptor was obtained from a young man in good health and CMV-seronegative. The chain is made from TRBV7-2 and TRBJ1-4, with the D gene not confidently named. The sequenced material came from PBMCs. The CDR3 loop reads CASSLRAAEKLFF. The sequence in DNA is TGTGCCAGCAGCTTGAGGGCAGCCGAAAAACTGTTTTTT. With all but the CDR3 taken from the reference TRBV7-2 and TRBJ1-4 genes, the full variable domain is: GAGVSQSPSNKVTEKGKDVELRCDPISGHTALYWYRQSLGQGLEFLIYFQGNSAPDKSGLPSDRFSAERTGGSVSTLTIQRTQQEDSAVYLCASSLRAAEKLFFGSGTQLSVL.